A single sample gave rise to the 14 T cell receptor beta chains below, sequenced in a study of monozygotic twins with inflammatory bowel disease. Reanalyzing the 5' RACE reads, TCRdb keeps one entry per CDR3 protein, without DNA. The sample includes roughly 200,000 distinct CDR3 sequences. Source material: blood. The receptors stem from a human donor with ulcerative colitis or Crohn's disease, or a healthy co-twin of an affected twin (not recorded which).

The V gene is TRBV25-1, the J gene TRBJ1-6. Germline CDR1 MGHDK, CDR2 SYGVNS. The CDR3 has 14 residues. The CDR3 spells CASNGPPTPSPLHF.

The gene calls are TRBV10-1 and TRBJ2-7; TCRdb outputs TRBD1, but without DNA this stays unchecked. The germline V gene has CDR1 WNHNN and CDR2 SYGVQD (reference sequence). This CDR3 has 15 amino acids. CDR3: CASSGPGTGGNEQYF.

This chain uses TRBV12-3 or TRBV12-4 with TRBJ2-1; checking the TCRdb D call of TRBD1 is not possible without DNA. The CDR3 loop spans 14 amino acids. The CDR3 is CASSYGDSDNEQFF.

The rearrangement joins TRBV5-1 to TRBJ2-7; TCRdb picks TRBD1, but there is no DNA to check that call. The CDR3 runs 15 residues. Germline V gene lookup returns CDR1 SGHRS and CDR2 YFSETQ. CDR3 loop: CASSAQGALIYEQYF. The entire variable domain, with the rest obtained from reference TRBV5-1 and TRBJ2-7, is as follows: KAGVTQTPRYLIKTRGQQVTLSCSPISGHRSVSWYQQTPGQGLQFLFEYFSETQRNKGNFPGRFSGRQFSNSRSEMNVSTLELGDSALYLCASSAQGALIYEQYFGPGTRLTVT.

The chain is built from TRBV5-4 and TRBJ2-2; checking the TCRdb D call of TRBD1 is not possible without DNA. CDR1 and CDR2 from the germline V gene are SGHNT and YYREEE (reference sequence). This CDR3 is 19 amino acids long. The CDR3 region is CASSFGDRGLISGTGELFF.

The V and J genes are TRBV6-1 and TRBJ2-2; TCRdb picks TRBD2, but there is no DNA to check that call. The CDR3 has 16 residues. Germline V gene sequence: CDR1 MNHNS, CDR2 SASEGT. The CDR3 protein is CASSEAEGHGTGELFF.

J is TRBJ2-3 and V is TRBV20-1; the D call of TRBD2 rests on TCRdb alone, since no DNA is present to check it. Germline loops: CDR1 DFQATT, CDR2 SNEGSKA (reference sequence). The CDR3 runs to 14 residues. The CDR3 is CSAHPGLVQDTQYF.

CDR3 protein: CASRRNRDVGEQYF. The chain recombines TRBV6-2 or TRBV6-3 with TRBJ2-7; TCRdb's D call of TRBD1 is untestable without DNA. CDR1 and CDR2 from the germline V gene are MNHEY and SVGEGT. The CDR3 contains 14 residues.

The chain has TRBV5-8 and TRBJ1-2. The CDR3 totals 12 residues. Germline values: CDR1 SGHTS, CDR2 YDEGEE. The CDR3 loop reads CASSLWGGGYTF.

The chain recombines TRBV10-3 with TRBJ1-1. The CDR3 runs to 12 residues. CDR1 is ENHRY and CDR2 is SYGVKD in the germline V gene. The CDR3 spells CAISESGGEAFF.

V and J are TRBV18 and TRBJ1-4; TCRdb's assignment of TRBD1 cannot be checked, as there is no DNA. The CDR3 contains 15 residues. Germline V gene lookup returns CDR1 KGHSH and CDR2 LQKENI. CDR3 sequence: CASSPFDPAGEKLLF.

The J gene is TRBJ2-2, the V gene TRBV6-8. The CDR3 runs 12 residues. The V gene's germline CDR1 is MNHGY and CDR2 SAAAGT. The CDR3 region is CADPGNTGELFF.

J is TRBJ2-3 and V is TRBV5-1; the D call from TCRdb, TRBD2, cannot be confirmed without DNA. The CDR3 has 15 residues. Germline V CDR1 and CDR2: SGHRS, YFSETQ. This CDR3 reads CASSLTSGTTDTQYF.

The chain has TRBV5-1 and TRBJ2-2; TCRdb reports TRBD1, a call that lacks DNA to check it against. CDR1 is SGHRS and CDR2 is YFSETQ in the germline V gene. CDR3 length: 14 residues. This CDR3 reads CASSSGQYTGELFF.